Following are 22 T cell receptor beta chains from one sample sequenced in a study of T-cell reconstitution after alpha-beta-depleted transplantation in children. TCRbeta library preparation incorporated unique molecular identifiers. TCRdb called the PCR reads again in MiXCR, with one record for every CDR3 protein. Found here are hundreds of thousands of distinct CDR3 sequences, roughly 8% of them singletons; the top ten hold 5% to 8%. Sequenced material: PBMCs, mostly from graft donor cells, taken 180 days after TCRalphabeta/CD19-depleted stem cell transplant. The receptors shown here come from a male patient younger than 18 who had a stem cell transplant for acute lymphoblastic leukemia, so the T cells may come from the graft donor.

The chain couples TRBV5-6 to TRBJ1-1, with D possibly being TRBD1 (5 bases). V shed 3 bases and J shed 6 bases, with 9 bases lying between them. Looked up from germline, CDR1 is SGHDT and CDR2 is YYEEEE. The CDR3 length is 12 residues. The CDR3 sequence is CASSWGMSEAFF. Here the CDR3 DNA reads TGTGCCAGCAGCTGGGGGATGTCTGAAGCTTTCTTT.

This clonotype was observed at least ten times. The chain uses TRBV18 and TRBJ2-5, with D possibly matching TRBD1 (5 bases). V lost 3 bases, J lost 3 bases, and 11 bases lay in between. Germline V gene sequence: CDR1 KGHSH, CDR2 LQKENI. CDR3 length: 14 amino acids. The DNA of the CDR3 is TGTGCCAGCTCACCCCCGTCAGGGAAAGAGACCCAGTACTTC. Its translation is CASSPPSGKETQYF.

This clonotype was counted ten times or more. This chain links TRBV28 with TRBJ1-2, with D possibly matching TRBD1 (5 bases). Trimming cost V 0 bases and J 6 bases, with 11 bases left between them. The CDR3 consists of 14 residues. Germline V gene lookup returns CDR1 MDHEN and CDR2 SYDVKM. CDR3 sequence reads: CASSLWGGEHGYTF. The CDR3 DNA reads as TGTGCCAGCAGTTTATGGGGAGGGGAACATGGCTACACCTTC.

This clonotype has a count of ten or more. This chain joins TRBV7-8 and TRBJ2-7; 8 nucleotides match TRBD1. The CDR3 extends over 13 amino acids. Germline values: CDR1 SGHVS, CDR2 FQNEAQ. V was pared by 5 bases and J by 9 bases, with 9 bases of the junction left unmatched. Here the CDR3 DNA reads TGTGCCAGCAGCCCCCGGACAGGGAACTGGCAGTACTTC. Translation: CASSPRTGNWQYF.

The table lists this clonotype with many counts. V usage is TRBV7-2 and J usage is TRBJ2-1, with D unresolved. CDR3 size: 13 residues. Germline V gene lookup returns CDR1 SGHTA and CDR2 FQGNSA. Trimming shortened V by 6 bases and J by 0 bases, and 6 bases separated the two germline ends. CDR3 region: CASRFDSYNEQFF. CDR3 DNA sequence: TGTGCCAGCAGGTTTGACTCCTACAATGAGCAGTTCTTC.

This clonotype has ten or more counts. The chain uses TRBV12-3 or TRBV12-4 and TRBJ2-5; D might be TRBD2 (5 bases). V lost 2 bases, J lost 5 bases, and 12 bases lay in between. The CDR3 runs 14 residues. CDR3 nucleotide sequence: TGTGCCAGCAGTTTAACTCGTCCGGGGGAGACCCAGTACTTC. Its protein product is CASSLTRPGETQYF.

Turning to this clonotype: The junction differs from germline at one of its ends, possibly a read error. The chain has TRBV14 and TRBJ2-7; 8 bases are shared with TRBD1. CDR1 is SGHDN, CDR2 FVKESK, per germline. The CDR3 contains 16 residues. CDR3 DNA sequence: TGTGCCAGCAGCCAGGGGACAGGCTACCCCTCCGACGAGCAGTACTTC. Protein product: CASSQGTGYPSDEQYF.

Ten or more counts support this clonotype. This sequence joins TRBV24-1 and TRBJ2-2; TRBD1 is a possible D gene (5 bases). The V gene lost 9 bases and the J gene lost 5 bases, with 24 bases spanning the gap. This CDR3 has 17 residues. Germline V gene data show CDR1 as KGHDR and CDR2 as SFDVKD. The CDR3 DNA reads TGTGCCACCTTTCCCGATCGTACAGGCCAGAAAACCGGGGAGCTGTTTTTT. Its translation: CATFPDRTGQKTGELFF.

This clonotype was observed at least ten times. This chain joins TRBV20-1 and TRBJ2-5; 7 bases agree with TRBD2. V lost 3 bases and J lost 4; bases outside the gene matches: 14. Per the germline V gene, CDR1 is DFQATT and CDR2 is SNEGSKA (reference sequence). This CDR3 has 16 amino acids. CDR3 bases: TGCAGTGCTAGCGAGCTCGGAGGGAGGGCCTTAGAGACCCAGTACTTC. This translates into CSASELGGRALETQYF.

This clonotype was seen repeatedly, ten times or more. The chain joins TRBV28 to TRBJ1-5; D unclear. Looked up from germline, CDR1 is MDHEN and CDR2 is SYDVKM. CDR3 size: 14 residues. The V gene lost 6 bases and the J gene lost 5 bases, with 14 bases spanning the gap. In DNA, the CDR3 is TGTGCCAGCAGACCTGGACGAGTGCATCAGCCCCAGCATTTT. This encodes CASRPGRVHQPQHF.

This clonotype was seen repeatedly, ten times or more. This sequence joins TRBV6-5 and TRBJ1-1; no clear D. Trimming stripped 2 bases from V and 2 bases from J, with 6 bases between. Germline assignment: CDR1 MNHEY and CDR2 SVGAGI. This CDR3 contains 13 residues. DNA for the CDR3: TGTGCCAGCAGTTACCTCGGAAACACTGAAGCTTTCTTT. It codes for CASSYLGNTEAFF.

At least ten counts were recorded for this clonotype. This sequence joins TRBV20-1 and TRBJ2-7, with TRBD1 matching over 9 bases. Germline trimming cut 6 bases from V and 6 bases from J; bases unmatched to any gene: 6. Germline V gene data show CDR1 as DFQATT and CDR2 as SNEGSKA (reference sequence). There are 12 residues in the CDR3. The CDR3 nucleotides are TGCAGTGCGCCGGGACAGGGCCGCGAGCAGTACTTC. It specifies CSAPGQGREQYF.

This clonotype was picked up many times. V usage is TRBV20-1 and J usage is TRBJ2-1; the match to TRBD2 covers 11 bases. V trimming: 3 bases; J trimming: 6 bases; junction bases outside the gene matches: 7. The germline gives CDR1 DFQATT, CDR2 SNEGSKA (reference sequence). This CDR3 spans 15 amino acids. The CDR3 is CSARAPLAGANEQFF. CDR3 in DNA: TGCAGTGCTAGGGCCCCACTAGCGGGAGCCAATGAGCAGTTCTTC.

This clonotype was seen many times. This chain uses TRBV7-8 with TRBJ2-5, with TRBD2 matching over 13 bases. Trimming took 5 bases from V and 3 from J; bases not matched to a gene: 3. This CDR3 is 15 amino acids long. CDR1 SGHVS and CDR2 FQNEAQ come from the germline V gene. CDR3 coding DNA: TGTGCCAGCAGCCTGGGACTAGCGGGAAAAGAGACCCAGTACTTC. It codes for CASSLGLAGKETQYF.

This clonotype was seen at least ten times. The chain has TRBV12-3 or TRBV12-4 and TRBJ1-2; 7 positions agree with TRBD1. Losses at the gene ends were 6 bases for V and 4 bases for J; bases not matched to a gene: 8. The CDR3 totals 14 residues. The chain's CDR3 is CASSNKGASYGYTF. Written as DNA, the CDR3 is TGTGCCAGCAGCAATAAGGGGGCGTCCTATGGCTACACCTTC.

This clonotype was observed many times. The chain couples TRBV2 to TRBJ1-4; 7 nucleotides align to TRBD1. CDR3 size: 16 residues. CDR1 is SNHLY and CDR2 is FYNNEI in the germline V gene. With 9 bases clipped from V and 0 bases from J, the junction kept 10 bases outside the gene matches. Here the CDR3 DNA reads TGTGCCAGTAACAAAGGGCAGGGGGCAACTAATGAAAAACTGTTTTTT. Translating gives CASNKGQGATNEKLFF.

Comments on this clonotype: This may come from a read error, since a much larger clone is one base off. The chain joins TRBV5-1 to TRBJ2-1, with D unresolved. This CDR3 has 13 residues. Germline CDR1 reads SGHRS; CDR2 reads YFSETQ. Trimming took off 1 base at V and 10 bases at J, with 12 bases between the two ends. The CDR3 sequence: CASSLKPTREQFF. The CDR3 DNA reads as TGCGCCAGCAGCTTGAAACCTACAAGAGAGCAGTTCTTC.

This clonotype occurred many times. This chain uses TRBV28 with TRBJ2-7; unclear D gene. This CDR3 has 13 residues. V dropped 2 bases and J dropped 2 bases, with 7 bases sitting between them. The V gene's germline CDR1 is MDHEN and CDR2 SYDVKM. CDR3 coding DNA: TGTGCCAGCAGTTTAACGTATCCCTACGAGCAGTACTTC. This codes for CASSLTYPYEQYF.

This clonotype has ten or more counts. The chain combines TRBV29-1 with TRBJ2-5; D is perhaps TRBD2 (5 bases). The V end lost 8 bases, the J end lost 4 bases, and 14 bases lay between the germline ends. From germline, CDR1 is SQVTM and CDR2 ANQGSEA. There are 12 residues in the CDR3. The CDR3 spells CSIWAGGETQYF. The CDR3 DNA reads as TGCAGCATCTGGGCCGGAGGAGAGACCCAGTACTTC.

This clonotype was found many times. The genes are TRBV10-2 and TRBJ1-2, with D possibly TRBD1 on 5 matching bases. V dropped 3 bases and J dropped 3 bases, with 8 bases sitting between them. Germline lookup yields CDR1 WSHSY and CDR2 SAAADI. The CDR3 covers 13 residues. The CDR3 DNA follows: TGCGCCAGCAGTGACTCAGGGTACTATGGCTACACCTTC. It translates to CASSDSGYYGYTF.

This clonotype was observed many times. The chain recombines TRBV28 with TRBJ2-7; D might be TRBD1 (6 bases). The CDR3 runs 15 residues. Germline V gene lookup returns CDR1 MDHEN and CDR2 SYDVKM. Trimming removed 8 bases at V and 1 base at J, with 18 bases between. CDR3 in amino acids: CASAETSRGSYEQYF. The CDR3 nucleotides read TGTGCCAGCGCCGAAACGAGCAGGGGATCCTACGAGCAGTACTTC.

This clonotype was found many times. The chain has TRBV25-1 and TRBJ2-5; D gene unclear. The germline gives CDR1 MGHDK, CDR2 SYGVNS. The CDR3 has 11 amino acids. The V end was cut by 2 bases, the J end by 3 bases, with 1 base between. The CDR3 loop reads CASSEEETQYF. In DNA form, the CDR3 reads TGTGCCAGCAGTGAAGAAGAGACCCAGTACTTC.